This T cell receptor beta chain was sequenced in a study of early T cells in non-severe SARS-CoV-2 infection. Germline V gives CDR1 KGHSH, CDR2 LQKENI. The CDR3 spans 13 residues. V lost 5 bases and J lost 2, with 10 bases in between. TCRdb processed the 5' RACE reads anew with MiXCR; each CDR3 protein has one entry. The table has around 58,000 distinct CDR3 sequences, 9.5% to 15% seen once. The sequence came from an adult who was a healthcare worker with PCR-confirmed SARS-CoV-2 infection or an uninfected control (not recorded which). What was sequenced was whole blood. J is TRBJ2-7 and V is TRBV18; D possibly corresponds to TRBD1 (6 bases). The CDR3 bases are TGTGCCAGCTCATCGACAGGTACCTACGAGCAGTACTTC. Its protein is CASSSTGTYEQYF.